A selection of T cell receptor beta chains follows, all from one sample in a study of lung T cells in sarcoidosis with Löfgren's syndrome. TCRdb itself ran the reads through MiXCR, one entry per CDR3 protein. This table has some 19,000 distinct CDR3 sequences, roughly a fifth appearing once. Source material: CD4+ T cells from bronchoalveolar lavage. Receptors were obtained from a human donor with sarcoidosis (Löfgren's syndrome or another form), or a control subject (not recorded which). Both conserved end residues are part of each CDR3. A D gene is named only where the DNA matches it firmly. Size values are once, few and many counts, or a class for expanded clones, and some rows have none.

abundance,j_gene,v_gene,d_gene,len,CDR3aa,CDR3nt
medium-sized,TRBJ2-7,TRBV6-1,-,13,CASKASNSYEQYF,TGTGCCAGCAAAGCTAGCAATTCCTACGAGCAGTACTTC
-,TRBJ2-7,TRBV12-3/TRBV12-4,-,14,CASSRKPDSYEQYF,TGTGCCAGCAGTAGAAAACCAGACTCCTACGAGCAGTACTTC
many,TRBJ2-1,TRBV7-3,-,14,CASSLAGRDNEQFF,TGTGCCAGCAGCTTAGCGGGACGAGACAATGAGCAGTTCTTC
many,TRBJ1-1,TRBV7-2,-,14,CASYTGGGATEAFF,TGTGCCAGCTATACGGGAGGGGGGGCGACTGAAGCTTTCTTT
many,TRBJ2-1,TRBV20-1,TRBD2,15,CSPISGLAGYNEQFF,TGCAGCCCTATTTCAGGACTAGCGGGTTACAATGAGCAGTTCTTC
many,TRBJ1-5,TRBV12-3/TRBV12-4,-,12,CASTLRRQPQHF,TGTGCCAGCACCCTGCGGAGACAGCCCCAGCATTTT
many,TRBJ2-7,TRBV6-6,TRBD1,14,CASSYSSDRDEQYF,TGTGCCAGCAGTTACTCTTCCGACAGGGACGAGCAGTACTTC
medium-sized,TRBJ1-1,TRBV7-2,-,16,CASSQDRTPRNTEAFF,TGTGCCAGCAGCCAGGATAGGACACCCCGGAACACTGAAGCTTTCTTT
-,TRBJ2-7,TRBV3-1,-,11,CASSKSNEQYF,TGTGCCAGCAGCAAATCCAACGAGCAGTACTTC
medium-sized,TRBJ1-1,TRBV10-2,-,12,CASSTRASEAFF,TGCGCCAGCAGTACCAGGGCCTCTGAAGCTTTCTTT
many,TRBJ1-5,TRBV28,-,14,CASSLTRGYQPQHF,TGTGCCAGCAGTTTAACGCGGGGGTACCAGCCCCAGCATTTT
-,TRBJ2-7,TRBV27,-,15,CASSLFPLQVYEQYF,TGTGCCAGCAGTTTATTTCCCCTACAGGTCTACGAGCAGTACTTC
-,TRBJ1-1,TRBV12-3/TRBV12-4,-,14,CASSPLDSLGEAFF,TGTGCCAGCAGTCCCCTGGACAGTCTAGGTGAAGCTTTCTTT
-,TRBJ1-1,TRBV19,TRBD1,16,CASSRPRTGMNTEAFF,TGTGCCAGTAGTAGGCCCCGGACAGGGATGAACACTGAAGCTTTCTTT
few,TRBJ1-2,TRBV2,-,15,CASSENRERDYGYTF,TGTGCCAGCAGTGAAAACAGGGAGAGAGACTATGGCTACACCTTC
many,TRBJ2-1,TRBV19,TRBD2,14,CASSMTSGSNEQFF,TGTGCCAGTAGTATGACTAGCGGGAGTAATGAGCAGTTCTTC
medium-sized,TRBJ2-3,TRBV28,TRBD1,14,CASSSRDRSDTQYF,TGTGCCAGCAGTTCCCGGGACAGGTCAGATACGCAGTATTTT
-,TRBJ2-3,TRBV18,-,13,CASSPSGRDTQYF,TGTGCCAGCTCACCGTCCGGACGGGATACGCAGTATTTT
few,TRBJ1-2,TRBV12-3/TRBV12-4,-,14,CASSLAGGSDGYTF,TGTGCCAGCAGTTTGGCCGGGGGCTCAGATGGCTACACCTTC
medium-sized,TRBJ2-1,TRBV28,TRBD2,15,CASSPLAGADNEQFF,TGTGCCAGCAGTCCTTTAGCGGGAGCGGACAATGAGCAGTTCTTC
-,TRBJ1-5,TRBV18,-,15,CASSPSGRGNQPQHF,TGTGCCAGCTCTCCGTCGGGACGGGGCAATCAGCCCCAGCATTTT
medium-sized,TRBJ2-1,TRBV6-1,TRBD2,14,CASRSGTSYSEQFF,TGTGCCAGCCGCTCCGGGACTAGCTACAGTGAGCAGTTCTTC
medium-sized,TRBJ1-2,TRBV6-1,TRBD1,15,CATRAKGTVIYGYTF,TGTGCCACCCGGGCTAAGGGGACAGTAATTTATGGCTACACCTTC
many,TRBJ1-6,TRBV28,TRBD1,15,CASSSQTGFHSPLHF,TGTGCCAGCAGTTCCCAGACAGGGTTCCATTCACCCCTCCACTTT
many,TRBJ2-4,TRBV20-1,-,14,CSAYRATGKNIQYF,TGCAGTGCTTACAGGGCCACCGGCAAAAACATTCAGTACTTC
many,TRBJ2-5,TRBV5-4,-,13,CASSPAGPETQYF,TGTGCCAGCAGTCCCGCAGGCCCAGAGACCCAGTACTTC
many,TRBJ2-1,TRBV18,TRBD2,20,CASSPPGLAGKVSSYNEQFF,TGTGCCAGCTCACCACCGGGACTAGCGGGGAAGGTCTCCTCCTACAATGAGCAGTTCTTC